These 30 T cell receptor beta chains were all obtained from the same sample, sequenced in a study of OX40 agonist ivuxolimab in advanced cancers. Sequencing used immunoSEQ multiplex PCR; TCRdb keeps in-frame clones, though not all of them. The sample lists 35,000 to 40,000 clones, around four fifths occurring once. Specimen: CD4+ or CD8+ T cells sorted from blood, collected in a trial of the OX40 agonist ivuxolimab. The receptor set was obtained from an adult with an advanced solid tumor such as melanoma, head and neck, liver or kidney cancer.

For the CDR3, the DNA is TGTGCCAGCAGTAGCACCGGGACAGCGTCCTACGAGCAGTACTTC. It is translated as CASSSTGTASYEQYF. The chain recombines TRBV6-5 with TRBJ2-7; TRBD1 aligns across 7 bases. The ends lost 5 bases at V and 1 base at J; junction bases unmatched: 8. The CDR3 runs 15 residues. Germline CDR1 and CDR2: MNHEY and SVGAGI.

CDR3: CASRAAGTENTEAFF. CDR3 coding DNA: TGTGCCAGCAGAGCAGCCGGGACGGAAAACACTGAAGCTTTCTTT. This chain uses TRBV9 with TRBJ1-1; tentatively, D is TRBD1 (5 bases). CDR3 length: 15 residues. Trimming removed 5 bases from V and 2 bases from J, with 16 bases in between. Germline V CDR1 and CDR2: SGDLS, YYNGEE.

J is TRBJ2-3 and V is TRBV7-2; D is unclear. The CDR3 consists of 12 residues. V lost 5 bases and J 6 bases, leaving 9 bases between the germline ends. Germline V gene sequence: CDR1 SGHTA, CDR2 FQGNSA. The CDR3 loop is CASSARFDTQYF. The CDR3 DNA is TGTGCCAGCAGCGCAAGATTCGATACGCAGTATTTT.

This clone turned up a few times. V usage is TRBV9 and J usage is TRBJ1-5; TRBD1 aligns across 8 bases. The CDR3 is 15 amino acids. With V trimmed by 4 bases and J by 2 bases, 5 bases remained unmatched. CDR1 and CDR2 (germline): SGDLS, YYNGEE. CDR3 in DNA: TGTGCCAGCAGCTCACAGGGGGGAGGCAATCAGCCCCAGCATTTT. Translation: CASSSQGGGNQPQHF.

This clone was seen a single time. V usage is TRBV10-3 and J usage is TRBJ2-7; weak D call: TRBD2 (5 bases). This CDR3 has 15 residues. Germline lookup yields CDR1 ENHRY and CDR2 SYGVKD. V was trimmed by 3 bases and J by 5 bases, leaving 17 bases between them. CDR3 DNA: TGTGCCATCAGTGATTCAGCCCGGAGAGGGAACGAGCAGTACTTC. This translates into CAISDSARRGNEQYF.

The rearrangement joins TRBV18 to TRBJ2-5; TRBD2 aligns across 8 bases. Germline V gene lookup returns CDR1 KGHSH and CDR2 LQKENI. CDR3 length: 16 amino acids. Trimming removed 3 bases from V and 0 bases from J; junction bases left unmatched: 6. DNA for the CDR3: TGTGCCAGCTCACCCCCCGGCGGGGGGTACCAAGAGACCCAGTACTTC. Protein sequence: CASSPPGGGYQETQYF.

The chain recombines TRBV28 with TRBJ2-3; the match to TRBD2 covers 7 bases. Germline V lookup: CDR1 MDHEN, CDR2 SYDVKM. This CDR3 region has 13 residues. The trim removed 6 bases at V and 3 bases at J, leaving 3 bases unmatched. The CDR3: CASRGGGTDTQYF. For the CDR3, the DNA is TGTGCCAGCAGGGGGGGAGGGACAGATACGCAGTATTTT.

The chain employs TRBV11-3 and TRBJ2-6; unclear D gene. V lost 5 bases and J lost 0, with 14 bases in between. Germline V gene sequence: CDR1 SGHNT, CDR2 YENEEA. The CDR3 runs to 17 residues. CDR3 bases: TGTGCCAGCAGCCCCAGCCCGAGAGGCTCTGGGGCCAACGTCCTGACTTTC. Protein product: CASSPSPRGSGANVLTF.

This rearrangement joins TRBV4-1 to TRBJ1-3, with D tentatively TRBD1 (6 bases). V was cut by 4 bases and J by 0 bases, with 16 bases left in between. CDR3 length equals 17 residues. Looked up from germline, CDR1 is MGHRA and CDR2 is YSYEKL. This chain's CDR3 is CASSLRNQGGSGNTIYF. The CDR3 region has the DNA TGCGCCAGCAGCCTCCGAAACCAAGGGGGCTCTGGAAACACCATATATTTT.

The chain joins TRBV2 to TRBJ1-4; D gene ambiguous. Deletions cut 1 base from V and 2 bases from J, with 11 bases between. Germline V lookup: CDR1 SNHLY, CDR2 FYNNEI. This CDR3 is 16 amino acids long. The CDR3 sequence is CASSEDEGGTNEKLFF. The CDR3 DNA follows: TGTGCCAGCAGTGAAGATGAGGGAGGCACTAATGAAAAACTGTTTTTT.

V usage is TRBV5-8 and J usage is TRBJ2-7; D gene uncertain. V was clipped by 1 base and J by 0 bases, with 8 bases between them. The CDR3 contains 14 residues. Germline V CDR1 and CDR2: SGHTS, YDEGEE. The CDR3 nucleotides are TGTGCCAGCAGCTTGAAGGCCATCTCCTACGAGCAGTACTTC. Its translation is CASSLKAISYEQYF.

The rearrangement uses TRBV25-1 and TRBJ2-4; 7 positions agree with TRBD1. Germline CDR1 and CDR2: MGHDK and SYGVNS. Losses at the gene ends were 5 bases for V and 4 bases for J; bases not matched to a gene: 8. This CDR3 has 15 residues. The CDR3 here is CASSTTGDPKNIQYF. The CDR3 nucleotides read TGTGCCAGCAGTACCACAGGGGATCCAAAAAACATTCAGTACTTC.

The chain recombines TRBV19 with TRBJ2-5; no firm D call. Trimming shortened V by 4 bases and J by 7 bases, and 13 bases separated the two germline ends. The CDR3 runs 13 residues. From germline, CDR1 is LNHDA and CDR2 SQIVND (reference sequence). CDR3 loop: CASSRYSIGTQYF. The CDR3, as DNA: TGTGCCAGTAGTAGATACAGCATTGGGACCCAGTACTTC. The whole variable domain, remainder taken from reference TRBV19 and TRBJ2-5, is DGGITQSPKYLFRKEGQNVTLSCEQNLNHDAMYWYRQDPGQGLRLIYYSQIVNDFQKGDIAEGYSVSREKKESFPLTVTSAQKNPTAFYLCASSRYSIGTQYFGPGTRLLVL.

The chain joins TRBV5-5 to TRBJ1-5; D is unclear. Germline-derived CDR1 and CDR2 are SGHKS and YYEKEE (reference sequence). Trimming removed 2 bases from V and 1 base from J, with 7 bases in between. CDR3 length: 14 residues. CDR3 protein: CASSLRVSNQPQHF. The CDR3 DNA sequence: TGTGCCAGCAGCTTAAGGGTCAGCAATCAGCCCCAGCATTTT.

The chain is built from TRBV25-1 and TRBJ1-1, with D possibly being TRBD1 (5 bases). V was trimmed by 8 bases and J by 4 bases, leaving 17 bases between them. This CDR3 has 14 amino acids. From germline, CDR1 is MGHDK and CDR2 SYGVNS. The CDR3 sequence is CASWGEVVGTEAFF. Written as DNA, the CDR3 is TGTGCCAGCTGGGGGGAGGTGGTCGGCACTGAAGCTTTCTTT. The full variable domain, with the rest looked up from reference TRBV25-1 and TRBJ1-1, is EADIYQTPRYLVIGTGKKITLECSQTMGHDKMYWYQQDPGMELHLIHYSYGVNSTEKGDLSSESTVSRIRTEHFPLTLESARPSHTSQYLCASWGEVVGTEAFFGQGTRLTVV.

The chain employs TRBV5-1 and TRBJ2-5, with D tentatively TRBD2 (6 bases). V was cut by 3 bases and J by 3 bases, with 12 bases left in between. CDR1 is SGHRS, CDR2 YFSETQ, per germline. The CDR3 runs 14 residues. CDR3 bases: TGCGCCAGCAGCTATCGGACGGGGGAAGAGACCCAGTACTTC. Protein product: CASSYRTGEETQYF. The full variable domain, with the rest looked up from reference TRBV5-1 and TRBJ2-5, is KAGVTQTPRYLIKTRGQQVTLSCSPISGHRSVSWYQQTPGQGLQFLFEYFSETQRNKGNFPGRFSGRQFSNSRSEMNVSTLELGDSALYLCASSYRTGEETQYFGPGTRLLVL.

The V call is TRBV6-5, the J call TRBJ2-2, with 9 bases identical to TRBD1. The V segment lost 5 bases and the J segment 6 bases; nucleotides outside the gene matches: 7. In germline, CDR1 is MNHEY, CDR2 SVGAGI. The CDR3 extends over 15 amino acids. The CDR3 nucleotides are TGTGCCAGCAGTCGGACAGGGGAATTTCCCGGGGAGCTGTTTTTT. Residues: CASSRTGEFPGELFF.

There are a few counts of this clone. This CDR3 reads CASSLDDRSNQPQHF. The CDR3 DNA sequence: TGTGCCAGCAGCTTAGATGACCGTAGCAATCAGCCCCAGCATTTT. This chain connects TRBV7-9 to TRBJ1-5; D remains ambiguous. Germline lookup yields CDR1 SEHNR and CDR2 FQNEAQ (reference sequence). This CDR3 contains 15 residues. The V end lost 1 base, the J end lost 0 bases, and 7 bases lay between the germline ends.

The chain joins TRBV18 to TRBJ2-5; no clear D gene. Germline lookup yields CDR1 KGHSH and CDR2 LQKENI. The CDR3 contains 13 residues. Between the trimmed V and J ends, which lost 3 bases and 1 base, there was a span of 6 bases. The CDR3: CASSPGGQETQYF. DNA of the CDR3: TGTGCCAGCTCACCCGGCGGCCAAGAGACCCAGTACTTC. The complete variable domain, with remaining parts taken from reference TRBV18 and TRBJ2-5, reads NAGVMQNPRHLVRRRGQEARLRCSPMKGHSHVYWYRQLPEEGLKFMVYLQKENIIDESGMPKERFSAEFPKEGPSILRIQQVVRGDSAAYFCASSPGGQETQYFGPGTRLLVL.

The chain has TRBV28 and TRBJ2-4; D is unclear. This CDR3 contains 11 residues. CDR1 MDHEN and CDR2 SYDVKM come from the germline V gene. Trimming took 5 bases from V and 12 from J, leaving 11 bases between them. The CDR3 region is CASSLTEAQYF. The CDR3 DNA reads TGTGCCAGCAGTCTAACGGAAGCTCAGTACTTC.

The J gene is TRBJ1-5, the V gene TRBV28; 7 bases fit TRBD1. CDR3 length: 14 residues. CDR1 MDHEN and CDR2 SYDVKM come from the germline V gene. With V trimmed by 4 bases and J by 6 bases, 6 bases remained unmatched. The CDR3 protein is CASSSYRGGQPQHF. DNA of the CDR3: TGTGCCAGCAGTTCCTACAGGGGAGGTCAGCCCCAGCATTTT. The entire variable domain, with the rest obtained from reference TRBV28 and TRBJ1-5, is as follows: DVKVTQSSRYLVKRTGEKVFLECVQDMDHENMFWYRQDPGLGLRLIYFSYDVKMKEKGDIPEGYSVSREKKERFSLILESASTNQTSMYLCASSSYRGGQPQHFGDGTRLSIL.

Only a few counts were recorded for this clone. The chain is built from TRBV29-1 and TRBJ1-1; 7 positions match TRBD1. This CDR3 spans 14 amino acids. The trim removed 6 bases at V and 5 bases at J, leaving 12 bases unmatched. Germline V gives CDR1 SQVTM, CDR2 ANQGSEA. The CDR3 sequence: CSVPTGQTKTEAFF. Here the CDR3 DNA reads TGCAGCGTCCCAACGGGACAGACGAAAACTGAAGCTTTCTTT.

The V and J genes are TRBV5-4 and TRBJ2-1, with a possible D match to TRBD2 (6 bases). CDR1 and CDR2 from the germline V gene are SGHNT and YYREEE (reference sequence). V gave up 2 bases and J gave up 10 bases, with 10 bases separating them. The CDR3 loop spans 12 amino acids. DNA of the CDR3: TGTGCCAGCAGCTTCAGTCTAGCGGAGCAGTTCTTC. Its protein is CASSFSLAEQFF. The full variable domain, in which reference TRBV5-4 and TRBJ2-1 provide the parts outside the CDR3, is ETGVTQSPTHLIKTRGQQVTLRCSSQSGHNTVSWYQQALGQGPQFIFQYYREEENGRGNFPPRFSGLQFPNYSSELNVNALELDDSALYLCASSFSLAEQFFGPGTRLTVL.

The rearrangement uses TRBV4-1 and TRBJ1-4, with D hard to call. The germline V gene has CDR1 MGHRA and CDR2 YSYEKL. V dropped 0 bases and J dropped 8 bases, with 19 bases sitting between them. There are 17 residues in the CDR3. In DNA, the CDR3 is TGCGCCAGCAGCCAAGAACCCCCCCGGCCCACTGGCGAAAAACTGTTTTTT. It is translated as CASSQEPPRPTGEKLFF.

The V and J genes are TRBV7-8 and TRBJ1-4, with D possibly being TRBD1 (6 bases). The CDR3 sequence is 16 residues long. Trimming removed 1 base from V and 2 bases from J, with 11 bases in between. Per germline, CDR1 SGHVS and CDR2 FQNEAQ. The CDR3: CASSLVQTGTNEKLFF. The CDR3, as DNA: TGTGCCAGCAGCTTAGTGCAGACAGGCACTAATGAAAAACTGTTTTTT.

The chain has TRBV19 and TRBJ2-3, with 8 bases fitting TRBD2. CDR1 LNHDA and CDR2 SQIVND come from the germline V gene (reference sequence). This CDR3 spans 16 amino acids. The V gene end was trimmed by 4 bases and the J gene end by 3 bases; junction bases not matched to a gene: 9. CDR3 sequence: CASSTGRGDRTDTQYF. CDR3 nucleotides: TGTGCCAGTAGTACAGGGCGGGGGGACCGAACAGATACGCAGTATTTT.

This chain joins TRBV9 and TRBJ1-1; no clear D gene. The CDR3 runs 15 residues. The germline gives CDR1 SGDLS, CDR2 YYNGEE. Trimming stripped 0 bases from V and 0 bases from J, with 9 bases between. This chain's CDR3 is CASSVGHRMNTEAFF. The CDR3 DNA follows: TGTGCCAGCAGCGTAGGTCACCGAATGAACACTGAAGCTTTCTTT.

The chain joins TRBV5-8 to TRBJ2-1, with D perhaps TRBD1 or TRBD2 (5 bases each). Germline CDR1 reads SGHTS; CDR2 reads YDEGEE. The CDR3 sequence is 14 residues long. V was trimmed by 3 bases and J by 4 bases, leaving 11 bases between them. The DNA for the CDR3 is TGTGCCAGCAGCTCCGGGACCCCGTACAATGAGCAGTTCTTC. This gives the protein CASSSGTPYNEQFF.

V usage is TRBV5-8 and J usage is TRBJ2-7, with TRBD2 as a possible D gene (6 bases). This CDR3 is 13 amino acids long. Germline CDR1 reads SGHTS; CDR2 reads YDEGEE. V was pared by 7 bases and J by 7 bases, with 18 bases between. The CDR3 region has the DNA TGTGCCAGCGAACGGGCTCGCCGGGGGGAGCAGTACTTC. The encoded protein is CASERARRGEQYF.

The sample holds one count of this clone. CDR3 DNA sequence: TGTGCCAGCAGTACCGGTGGGCCTCCCTTCTACGAGCAGTACTTC. Protein product: CASSTGGPPFYEQYF. This sequence joins TRBV6-1 and TRBJ2-7, with D unresolved. CDR1 and CDR2 from the germline V gene are MNHNS and SASEGT. Trimming stripped 5 bases from V and 3 bases from J, with 17 bases between. The CDR3 sequence is 15 residues long.